Each of the 13 T cell receptor beta chains below was sequenced from the same sample in a study of cytomegalovirus exposure and HLA in healthy donors. Both 60 Vbeta primers and 13 Jbeta primers went into the PCR. Sequencing was performed with immunoSEQ multiplex PCR; in TCRdb, only in-frame clones are kept and a portion is missing. The table lists 130,000 or so clones, 82% of them singletons. Sequences were obtained from PBMCs. These receptors all stem from a woman between 50 and 59 years old in good health and CMV-seropositive.

V gene TRBV28 combines with J gene TRBJ1-5; D may be TRBD1 (6 bases). V was shortened by 5 bases and J by 3 bases, with 20 bases between the two germline ends. The V gene's germline CDR1 is MDHEN and CDR2 SYDVKM. CDR3 size: 17 residues. CDR3 nucleotides: TGTGCCAGCAGTCCAATTGCAGGGGTGGAAGACAATCAGCCCCAGCATTTT. Translation gives CASSPIAGVEDNQPQHF.

V gene TRBV4-2 combines with J gene TRBJ1-5; TRBD1 matches at 7 bases. CDR1 is LGHNA, CDR2 YNFKEQ, per germline. CDR3 length: 17 amino acids. J lost 3 bases, V lost 0 bases, and 8 bases had no gene match. CDR3 sequence: CASSQDPPQGDNQPQHF. The CDR3 nucleotides read TGTGCCAGCAGCCAAGATCCACCCCAGGGGGACAATCAGCCCCAGCATTTT.

The chain combines TRBV5-1 with TRBJ2-2; D is possibly TRBD2 (6 bases). V was pared by 7 bases and J by 1 base, with 11 bases between. From germline, CDR1 is SGHRS and CDR2 YFSETQ. The CDR3 totals 14 residues. Here the CDR3 reads CASHSEGNTGELFF. The CDR3 DNA is TGCGCCAGCCATTCGGAGGGGAACACCGGGGAGCTGTTTTTT.

DNA of the CDR3: TGTGCCAGCAGCTTAGGCCTAGAAGATGAGCAGTTCTTC. This sequence encodes CASSLGLEDEQFF. The V call is TRBV7-6, the J call TRBJ2-1; no clear D gene. The CDR3 has 13 residues. Trimming pared 1 base from V and 8 bases from J, leaving 9 bases between. Per germline, CDR1 SGHVS and CDR2 FNYEAQ. The full variable domain, in which reference TRBV7-6 and TRBJ2-1 provide the parts outside the CDR3, is GAGVSQSPRYKVTKRGQDVALRCDPISGHVSLYWYRQALGQGPEFLTYFNYEAQQDKSGLPNDRFSAERPEGSISTLTIQRTEQRDSAMYRCASSLGLEDEQFFGPGTRLTVL.

This clone has more than one count but fewer than ten. CDR3 sequence (DNA): TGCGCCAGCAGCCAAGGTAACCCGAGGAATCAGCCCCAGCATTTT. It specifies CASSQGNPRNQPQHF. The V call is TRBV4-1, the J call TRBJ1-5; D is ambiguous. Germline loops: CDR1 MGHRA, CDR2 YSYEKL. CDR3 length: 15 amino acids. Trimming removed 1 base from V and 4 bases from J, with 11 bases in between.

This chain uses TRBV19 with TRBJ2-5; TRBD1 agrees at 9 bases. The V and J ends lost 2 bases and 2 bases, in that order; junction bases with no gene match: 9. The CDR3 loop spans 17 amino acids. Germline V CDR1 and CDR2: LNHDA, SQIVND (reference sequence). The DNA of the CDR3 is TGTGCCAGTAGTATAAGGTTAAGGGACAGGGAGCAAGAGACCCAGTACTTC. It translates to CASSIRLRDREQETQYF.

The V gene is TRBV5-1, the J gene TRBJ2-3; D is uncertain. The V end was cut by 4 bases, the J end by 4 bases, with 16 bases between. Germline CDR1 and CDR2: SGHRS and YFSETQ. The CDR3 contains 15 residues. CDR3 sequence reads: CASSLSFRSSDTQYF. As DNA, the CDR3 is TGCGCCAGCAGCCTTAGTTTTAGATCTTCAGATACGCAGTATTTT.

Only one count was recorded for this clone. The V and J genes are TRBV7-9 and TRBJ2-1; 8 bases align to TRBD2. The CDR3 has 15 residues. Unmatched junction bases numbered 3, after V lost 0 bases and J lost 5 bases. CDR1 SEHNR and CDR2 FQNEAQ come from the germline V gene (reference sequence). CDR3 DNA: TGTGCCAGCAGCTTAGCTAGCGGGGACCACAATGAGCAGTTCTTC. It encodes CASSLASGDHNEQFF. Looking up the rest from reference TRBV7-9 and TRBJ2-1 gives the full variable domain: DTGVSQNPRHKITKRGQNVTFRCDPISEHNRLYWYRQTLGQGPEFLTYFQNEAQLEKSRLLSDRFSAERPKGSFSTLEIQRTEQGDSAMYLCASSLASGDHNEQFFGPGTRLTVL.

The chain links TRBV10-3 to TRBJ2-5; a possible D gene is TRBD2 (5 bases). From germline, CDR1 is ENHRY and CDR2 SYGVKD. V was trimmed by 0 bases and J by 5 bases, leaving 7 bases between them. The CDR3 is 13 residues long. The CDR3 region is CAISESGGETQYF. The CDR3 nucleotides are TGTGCCATCAGTGAGTCGGGCGGGGAGACCCAGTACTTC.

The chain recombines TRBV6-4 with TRBJ2-5; D is undetermined. V lost 11 bases to trimming and J lost 4 bases, with 14 bases between them. Germline values: CDR1 MRHNA, CDR2 SNTAGT. This CDR3 region has 12 residues. For the CDR3, the DNA is TGTGCCTCTCTGGCCAGAGGAGAGACCCAGTACTTC. Protein: CASLARGETQYF.

CDR3 coding DNA: TGTGCCAGCAGCTTGGGCCCCGTAAATCAGCCCCAGCATTTT. This encodes CASSLGPVNQPQHF. The J gene is TRBJ1-5, the V gene TRBV7-6; D ambiguous. V lost 3 bases to trimming and J lost 4 bases, with 10 bases between them. CDR3 length: 14 amino acids. The germline V gene encodes CDR1 SGHVS and CDR2 FNYEAQ.

The chain has TRBV7-2 and TRBJ1-3, with 7 nucleotides matching TRBD1. The CDR3 runs 15 residues. The V and J ends lost 2 bases and 0 bases, in that order; junction bases with no gene match: 1. Germline-derived CDR1 and CDR2 are SGHTA and FQGNSA. CDR3 protein: CASSLRGLSGNTIYF. DNA of the CDR3: TGTGCCAGCAGCTTAAGGGGGCTCTCTGGAAACACCATATATTTT.

The chain combines TRBV4-2 with TRBJ2-3; D gene uncertain. The CDR3 spans 15 residues. Germline CDR1 LGHNA, CDR2 YNFKEQ. The V and J ends lost 2 bases and 5 bases respectively, with 14 bases between them. The CDR3 loop reads CASSQYGDTGDTQYF. DNA of the CDR3: TGTGCCAGCAGCCAATACGGCGATACGGGAGATACGCAGTATTTT.